Sequencing of this TCR beta chain was carried out in a study of identical twins. Only a few counts were recorded for this clonotype. TCRdb re-derived calls from the 5' RACE reads in MiXCR, one entry per CDR3 protein. The top ten hold under 3% of the sample, which has 570,000 or so distinct CDR3 sequences, around 9.6% seen once. This sample also appeared in a second study, on yellow fever vaccine responses in identical twins.

Sequenced sample: PBMCs. The sequence was collected from a woman between 18 and 30 years old in good health.

The CDR3 reads CASSDTSGTQETQYF. The DNA for the CDR3 is TGTGCCAGCAGTGATACTAGCGGGACACAAGAGACCCAGTACTTC. J is TRBJ2-5 and V is TRBV6-1; 10 bases match TRBD2. V trimming: 3 bases; J trimming: 2 bases; junction bases outside the gene matches: 3. Germline V gene data show CDR1 as MNHNS and CDR2 as SASEGT. The CDR3 runs 15 residues.